The 6 T cell receptor beta chains given below trace back to one sample, sequenced in a study of response to subunit inactivated influenza vaccine. TCRdb re-called the RT-PCR reads through MiXCR, storing one row per CDR3 protein. Among 500,000 to 600,000 distinct CDR3 sequences, more than 15% were seen once, and the ten largest hold approximately 3%. The input for sequencing was CD4+ T cells sorted from PBMCs, taken roughly 24 months after vaccination. The receptor set was obtained from a man aged 45-69 years who received an inactivated influenza vaccine.

Only a few counts were recorded for this clonotype. The chain links TRBV7-2 to TRBJ2-3; the match to TRBD2 covers 11 bases. V lost 6 bases, J lost 4 bases, and 6 bases stayed unmatched. Germline CDR1 reads SGHTA; CDR2 reads FQGNSA. This CDR3 is 15 amino acids long. CDR3 sequence reads: CASRISGRVADTQYF. The CDR3 nucleotides are TGTGCCAGCAGGATTAGCGGGAGGGTGGCAGATACGCAGTATTTT.

A few counts support this clonotype. The genes are TRBV5-1 and TRBJ2-7; TRBD1 matches 7 bases. CDR1 is SGHRS and CDR2 is YFSETQ in the germline V gene. This CDR3 contains 15 residues. J was trimmed by 0 bases and V by 3 bases; bases with no gene match: 6. CDR3 loop: CASSSSRDSSYEQYF. The DNA of the CDR3 is TGCGCCAGCAGCTCGAGCCGGGACAGCTCCTACGAGCAGTACTTC.

This clonotype was observed at least ten times. The CDR3 loop is CSASVLARFPFYEQYF. CDR3 bases: TGCAGTGCTAGCGTCCTAGCAAGATTCCCTTTTTACGAGCAGTACTTC. V usage is TRBV20-1 and J usage is TRBJ2-7; D perhaps matches TRBD2 (5 bases). The CDR3 loop spans 16 amino acids. V lost 3 bases to trimming and J lost 4 bases, with 22 bases between them. Germline V gene sequence: CDR1 DFQATT, CDR2 SNEGSKA (reference sequence).

The genes are TRBV6-4 and TRBJ2-1; D uncertain. Germline V gives CDR1 MRHNA, CDR2 SNTAGT. This CDR3 comprises 15 residues. V dropped 6 bases and J dropped 9 bases, with 21 bases sitting between them. The CDR3 reads CASRRSLAPTSEQFF. The CDR3 coding sequence is TGTGCCAGCAGGAGGTCTCTTGCCCCAACAAGTGAGCAGTTCTTC.

This CDR3 is CATSAGGYKEKLFF. The CDR3 region has the DNA TGTGCCACCAGTGCGGGGGGTTATAAGGAAAAACTGTTTTTT. The V gene is TRBV24-1, the J gene TRBJ1-4, with D perhaps TRBD1 (5 bases). The germline V gene encodes CDR1 KGHDR and CDR2 SFDVKD. This CDR3 is built from 14 residues. V lost 5 bases to trimming and J lost 8 bases, with 14 bases between them.

This sequence joins TRBV20-1 and TRBJ1-2, with 8 bases lining up with TRBD1. CDR1 and CDR2 from the germline V gene are DFQATT and SNEGSKA (reference sequence). CDR3 length: 16 residues. The ends lost 0 bases at V and 7 bases at J; junction bases unmatched: 13. CDR3 amino acids: CSARETGTGPSGGYTF. In DNA, the CDR3 is TGCAGTGCTAGAGAAACCGGGACAGGTCCATCGGGTGGCTACACCTTC.